This is a list of T cell receptor beta chains from one sample in a study of blood T cell repertoires in COVID-19. Only in-frame clones appear in the TCRdb table, and some are missing; sequencing was by immunoSEQ multiplex PCR. The table lists over 130,000 clones, 80% to 90% of them singletons. Input material: peripheral blood. The receptors come from a woman at least 80 years old with acute or convalescent COVID-19. Each CDR3 is given with its conserved first and last residue. Fields, in order: D gene, J gene, clone size, V gene, CDR3 protein, CDR3 DNA. A D gene is named only where the DNA matches it firmly. Some rows have no size entry. The others give once, few or many, or a class for an expanded clone.

TRBD1	TRBJ1-2	-	TRBV6-5	CASSRTRDRGGSYTF	TGTGCCAGCAGTCGAACCCGGGACAGGGGAGGTAGCTACACCTTC
TRBD1	TRBJ1-2	-	TRBV11-2	CASSSDRVGFGYTF	TGTGCCAGCAGCTCGGACAGGGTGGGCTTTGGCTACACCTTC
TRBD2	TRBJ2-3	once	TRBV6-5	CASSYSTAGGPNTQYF	TGTGCCAGCAGTTACTCGACAGCGGGGGGCCCGAATACGCAGTATTTT
TRBD1	TRBJ1-1	-	TRBV7-6	CASSPYGQADTEAFF	TGTGCCAGCAGCCCCTACGGACAGGCTGACACTGAAGCTTTCTTT
-	TRBJ2-7	few	TRBV5-1	CASSLDRPDYEQYF	TGCGCCAGCAGCTTGGACAGGCCAGACTACGAGCAGTACTTC
TRBD1	TRBJ1-5	-	TRBV9	CASSARIGQGGWSYQPQHF	TGTGCCAGCAGCGCAAGGATAGGACAGGGAGGGTGGAGCTATCAGCCCCAGCATTTT
-	TRBJ2-3	-	TRBV3-1/TRBV3-2	CASSHGQGLTDTQYF	TGTGCCAGCAGCCATGGGCAGGGGTTGACAGATACGCAGTATTTT
-	TRBJ2-5	-	TRBV6-5	CASDRKGGRLETQYF	TGTGCCAGTGACCGTAAAGGGGGAAGGCTAGAGACCCAGTACTTC
TRBD1	TRBJ2-7	few	TRBV30	CAWSVGTGRNEQYF	TGTGCCTGGAGTGTAGGGACAGGGCGAAACGAGCAGTACTTC
TRBD1	TRBJ1-5	-	TRBV29-1	CSVGDRINQPQHF	TGCAGCGTGGGGGACAGGATCAATCAGCCCCAGCATTTT
-	TRBJ1-6	-	TRBV9	CASSVGQGGSPLHF	TGTGCCAGCAGCGTAGGGCAGGGAGGATCACCCCTCCACTTT
TRBD1	TRBJ1-4	-	TRBV19	CASSIEGQGGEKLFF	TGTGCCAGTAGTATAGAAGGACAGGGAGGCGAAAAACTGTTTTTT
TRBD1	TRBJ1-1	-	TRBV18	CASSPAGTGDLNTEAFF	TGTGCCAGCTCACCAGCCGGGACAGGGGACTTGAACACTGAAGCTTTCTTT
TRBD1	TRBJ1-4	-	TRBV5-1	CASSSGTGGPNEKLFF	TGCGCCAGCAGCTCCGGGACAGGGGGCCCTAATGAAAAACTGTTTTTT
TRBD1	TRBJ1-5	few	TRBV7-2	CASSTTGNQPQHF	TGTGCCAGCAGTACGACAGGGAACCAGCCCCAGCATTTT
-	TRBJ2-2	-	TRBV7-9	CASSLDRDGDTGELFF	TGTGCCAGCAGCTTAGACAGGGATGGGGACACCGGGGAGCTGTTTTTT
TRBD1	TRBJ1-4	once	TRBV5-1	CASSTGQGGEEKLFF	TGCGCCAGCAGCACGGGACAGGGTGGTGAGGAAAAACTGTTTTTT
-	TRBJ1-2	-	TRBV4-3	CASSLATRGRGGYTF	TGCGCCAGCAGCCTCGCAACCAGGGGAAGAGGGGGCTACACCTTC
TRBD1	TRBJ1-5	-	TRBV7-9	CASSAAGQGGQPQHF	TGTGCCAGCAGCGCGGCAGGACAGGGGGGTCAGCCCCAGCATTTT
TRBD2	TRBJ2-7	few	TRBV19	CASSNGLAGPEQYF	TGTGCCAGTAGTAACGGACTAGCGGGACCCGAGCAGTACTTC
TRBD1	TRBJ1-3	-	TRBV7-2	CASSLDRGHGNTIYF	TGTGCCAGCAGCTTAGACAGGGGGCACGGAAACACCATATATTTT
TRBD1	TRBJ2-2	-	TRBV6-5	CASHGQGSSGELFF	TGTGCCAGCCATGGACAGGGGTCGTCCGGGGAGCTGTTTTTT
-	TRBJ1-1	-	TRBV6-4	CASSADRWATEAFF	TGTGCCAGCAGTGCCGACAGGTGGGCCACTGAAGCTTTCTTT
TRBD2	TRBJ2-1	-	TRBV19	CASSWLAGGYNEQFF	TGTGCCAGTAGTTGGCTAGCGGGGGGCTACAATGAGCAGTTCTTC
TRBD1	TRBJ2-2	-	TRBV5-1	CASSPPGTGGGGELFF	TGCGCCAGCAGCCCCCCCGGGACAGGGGGCGGCGGGGAGCTGTTTTTT
-	TRBJ2-7	-	TRBV5-1	CASSSPGGFDYEQYF	TGCGCCAGCAGCTCCCCGGGTGGGTTTGACTACGAGCAGTACTTC
TRBD1	TRBJ1-3	-	TRBV5-1	CASSPEGTVSGNTIYF	TGCGCCAGCAGCCCGGAGGGGACAGTCTCTGGAAACACCATATATTTT
TRBD2	TRBJ2-7	-	TRBV5-1	CASSLVVAGPYEQYF	TGCGCCAGCAGCTTGGTTGTAGCGGGGCCGTACGAGCAGTACTTC
-	TRBJ2-2	-	TRBV19	CASSGPGGTGELFF	TGTGCCAGCTCGGGCCCCGGAGGGACCGGGGAGCTGTTTTTT
-	TRBJ2-3	-	TRBV5-1	CASSGPREVTDTQYF	TGCGCCAGCAGCGGCCCGCGCGAGGTTACAGATACGCAGTATTTT
TRBD1	TRBJ1-1	-	TRBV19	CASSDPWDSSLNTEAFF	TGTGCCAGTAGCGACCCCTGGGACAGCTCGTTGAACACTGAAGCTTTCTTT
-	TRBJ1-2	-	TRBV9	CASSPAWGLDYGYTF	TGTGCCAGCAGCCCCGCCTGGGGGCTGGACTATGGCTACACCTTC
TRBD2	TRBJ2-1	few	TRBV4-2	CASSQVLSLAGYNEQFF	TGTGCCAGCAGCCAAGTGCTTAGTCTAGCGGGGTACAATGAGCAGTTCTTC
-	TRBJ1-5	once	TRBV19	CASSGQSRVGQPQHF	TGTGCCAGTAGCGGCCAAAGCAGGGTCGGTCAGCCCCAGCATTTT
-	TRBJ2-5	-	TRBV15	CATSSPVGLGQETQYF	TGTGCCACCAGCAGCCCCGTGGGCCTTGGACAAGAGACCCAGTACTTC
-	TRBJ1-2	-	TRBV9	CASSLQQGPLGYTF	TGTGCCAGCAGCCTGCAACAGGGACCGCTCGGCTACACCTTC
TRBD1	TRBJ2-2	-	TRBV7-9	CASSARTGGNTGELFF	TGTGCCAGCAGCGCCCGGACAGGGGGAAACACCGGGGAGCTGTTTTTT
-	TRBJ1-4	few	TRBV6-5	CASSYSPATNEKLFF	TGTGCCAGCAGTTACTCCCCTGCAACTAATGAAAAACTGTTTTTT
TRBD1	TRBJ1-1	-	TRBV6-5	CASITAGGMEAEAFF	TGTGCCAGCATTACCGCAGGGGGTATGGAGGCTGAAGCTTTCTTT
TRBD1	TRBJ1-2	-	TRBV6-5	CASSLDRGLSGYTF	TGTGCCAGCAGCCTGGACAGGGGGCTTTCTGGCTACACCTTC
TRBD2	TRBJ2-5	-	TRBV5-1	CASTRGTSGGAAQETQYF	TGCGCCAGCACTAGAGGGACTAGCGGGGGGGCCGCTCAAGAGACCCAGTACTTC
-	TRBJ2-3	once	TRBV5-4	CASSLRTSTDTQYF	TGTGCCAGCAGCTTACGGACTAGCACAGATACGCAGTATTTT